The 6 T cell receptor beta chains listed next were all sequenced from one sample in a study of CD8+ T cells in alopecia areata (dated by TCRdb to 2016 to 2018). In the paper's terms, the treatment or condition label means: oral pan-JAK inhibitor, 5-10 mg twice daily. The library relied on the immunoSEQ multiplex PCR assay. For TCR sequencing, RNA was extracted from every sample and reverse transcribed into cDNA to serve as template. Sourced from immuneACCESS, this table was stored by TCRdb with only in-frame sequences that have V and J called. A share of the clones is absent; for the studies checked, an unresolved V gene accounts for under half, and the remainder has no known explanation. The sample table shows about 250,000 clones, and roughly 63% are seen once. The ten largest clones add up to around 0.92% of the sample. The sequencing here drew on CD4+ T cells sorted from blood, taken around week 52, from a patient treated with tofacitinib. These receptors all stem from a human donor with alopecia areata.

The V and J genes are TRBV7-9 and TRBJ2-1; D gene uncertain. V lost 6 bases, J lost 9 bases, and 18 bases lay in between. The length of the CDR3 is 14 residues. The germline V gene has CDR1 SEHNR and CDR2 FQNEAQ (reference sequence). CDR3 sequence (DNA): TGTGCCAGCAGTACTGAAAAGTCTGTCGGTGAGCAGTTCTTC. This sequence encodes CASSTEKSVGEQFF. Supplemented by reference TRBV7-9 and TRBJ2-1, the full variable domain reads DTGVSQNPRHKITKRGQNVTFRCDPISEHNRLYWYRQTLGQGPEFLTYFQNEAQLEKSRLLSDRFSAERPKGSFSTLEIQRTEQGDSAMYLCASSTEKSVGEQFFGPGTRLTVL.

This chain uses TRBV7-3 with TRBJ2-2; D is ambiguous. The CDR3 contains 14 residues. Trimming removed 3 bases at V and 6 bases at J, with 11 bases between. From germline, CDR1 is SGHTA and CDR2 FQGTGA. As DNA, the CDR3 is TGTGCCAGCAGCTTCTCAGGTGTGGCCGGGGAGCTGTTTTTT. This gives the protein CASSFSGVAGELFF.

The J gene is TRBJ1-4, the V gene TRBV30; D not resolved. The germline V gene has CDR1 GTSNPN and CDR2 SVGIG (reference sequence). CDR3 length: 13 residues. V was pared by 1 base and J by 1 base, with 4 bases between. The CDR3 nucleotides read TGTGCCTGGAGTGGTGGAACTAATGAAAAACTGTTTTTT. Protein sequence: CAWSGGTNEKLFF.

The chain combines TRBV18 with TRBJ2-5; TRBD1 matches at 8 bases. J was trimmed by 4 bases and V by 5 bases; bases with no gene match: 3. This CDR3 has 13 amino acids. Per the germline V gene, CDR1 is KGHSH and CDR2 is LQKENI. CDR3 amino acids: CASSSGGAETQYF. The DNA of the CDR3 is TGTGCCAGCTCATCAGGGGGCGCAGAGACCCAGTACTTC.

The gene calls are TRBV30 and TRBJ1-1, with D possibly being TRBD1 (5 bases). The CDR3 contains 13 residues. From germline, CDR1 is GTSNPN and CDR2 SVGIG (reference sequence). Trimming removed 2 bases at V and 2 bases at J, with 9 bases between. The CDR3 is CAWSPTGNTEAFF. The CDR3 region has the DNA TGTGCCTGGAGTCCTACAGGTAACACTGAAGCTTTCTTT.

The chain links TRBV5-1 to TRBJ2-7; TRBD2 matches 15 bases. The germline V gene encodes CDR1 SGHRS and CDR2 YFSETQ. The CDR3 contains 18 residues. J gave up 1 base and V 3 bases, and 8 bases lay outside the gene matches. CDR3 region: CASSSSGTSGGRSYEQYF. The DNA for the CDR3 is TGCGCCAGCAGCTCGTCCGGGACTAGCGGGGGGCGATCCTACGAGCAGTACTTC.